Below, 5 T cell receptor beta chains from the same sample are listed, as sequenced in a study of T-cell reconstitution after alpha-beta-depleted transplantation in children. This sample's TCRbeta library carried unique molecular identifier barcodes. TCRdb re-analysed the PCR reads in MiXCR, keeping a single row per CDR3 protein. The sample consists of some 600,000 distinct CDR3 sequences, over 10% of them appearing once. Material: PBMCs, mostly from graft donor cells, obtained 360 days after TCRalphabeta/CD19-depleted stem cell transplant. The receptor set was obtained from a male patient younger than 18 who had a stem cell transplant for acute myeloid leukemia, so the T cells may come from the graft donor.

Many counts were recorded for this clonotype. No DNA is shown, since the ends of the CDR3 on it are uncertain; the CDR3 is the one TCRdb lists. V and J are TRBV12-3 or TRBV12-4 and TRBJ2-1; the listed D gene, TRBD1, was not tested against the DNA. The CDR3 is made up of 13 amino acids, end residues included. The CDR3 loop reads CASSSSGGGEQFF.

This clonotype was counted a few times. The chain couples TRBV30 to TRBJ1-3, with unresolved D. CDR3 length: 14 amino acids. The V end lost 2 bases, the J end lost 0 bases, and 8 bases lay between the germline ends. Germline V gene lookup returns CDR1 GTSNPN and CDR2 SVGIG (reference sequence). The CDR3 is CAWSPVSSGNTIYF. For the CDR3, the DNA is TGTGCCTGGAGTCCAGTTAGCTCTGGAAACACCATATATTTT. Drawing the rest from reference TRBV30 and TRBJ1-3, the complete variable domain is SQTIHQWPATLVQPVGSPLSLECTVEGTSNPNLYWYRQAAGRGLQLLFYSVGIGQISSEVPQNLSASRPQDRQFILSSKKLLLSDSGFYLCAWSPVSSGNTIYFGEGSWLTVV.

This rearrangement joins TRBV9 to TRBJ2-7; tentatively, D is TRBD2 (6 bases). V was trimmed by 4 bases and J by 5 bases, leaving 16 bases between them. Germline assignment: CDR1 SGDLS and CDR2 YYNGEE. The CDR3 contains 14 residues. Here the CDR3 reads CASSSGGTRDEQYF. The CDR3 DNA reads TGTGCCAGCAGCTCCGGAGGGACCCGGGACGAGCAGTACTTC.

The chain combines TRBV7-3 with TRBJ2-1; a weak D match, TRBD2 (5 bases). The CDR3 runs to 11 residues. Between the trimmed V and J ends, which lost 5 bases and 9 bases, there was a span of 8 bases. The germline V gene encodes CDR1 SGHTA and CDR2 FQGTGA. CDR3 nucleotides: TGTGCCAGCAGCATCAGCGGTGAGCAGTTCTTC. It is translated as CASSISGEQFF.

The V and J genes are TRBV4-3 and TRBJ2-2; perhaps TRBD1 as D (6 bases). Trimming stripped 1 base from V and 0 bases from J, with 12 bases between. Looked up from germline, CDR1 is LGHNA and CDR2 is YSLEER. This CDR3 has 17 amino acids. CDR3 in amino acids: CASSQASDSSNTGELFF. The CDR3 DNA reads as TGCGCCAGCAGCCAAGCCTCGGACAGCTCGAACACCGGGGAGCTGTTTTTT.